Listed here are 4 T cell receptor beta chains from one sample, sequenced in a study of shared clonotypes between healthy human individuals. Measured with immunoSEQ multiplex PCR; TCRdb has only the in-frame clones, and not every one. The sample contains approximately 2.1 million clones, 80% to 95% of which appear only once. Sequenced input: naive CD4+ T cells from PBMCs. Subset noted: CD45RA+ positively selected. These receptors came from a man between 18 and 35 years old in good health. Some clones in this sample may be carry-over from other donors' samples.

This chain uses TRBV30 with TRBJ2-6, with 9 bases that match TRBD1. The CDR3 contains 18 residues. Germline CDR1 GTSNPN, CDR2 SVGIG (reference sequence). Trimming removed 2 bases from V and 0 bases from J; junction bases left unmatched: 8. The CDR3 DNA follows: TGTGCCTGGAGTAGGGACAGGGACATGATCTCTGGGGCCAACGTCCTGACTTTC. Translated, it gives CAWSRDRDMISGANVLTF.

The chain joins TRBV25-1 to TRBJ1-3; maybe TRBD1 (6 bases). The V and J ends lost 3 bases and 3 bases respectively, with 12 bases between them. Germline V CDR1 and CDR2: MGHDK, SYGVNS. The CDR3 extends over 15 amino acids. In DNA form, the CDR3 reads TGTGCCAGCAGTGATTCTGAGGGGGGTGGAAACACCATATATTTT. Translated: CASSDSEGGGNTIYF.

This rearrangement joins TRBV5-4 to TRBJ2-6; D call uncertain. The CDR3 covers 15 residues. Germline V gives CDR1 SGHNT, CDR2 YYREEE (reference sequence). Trimming removed 0 bases from V and 1 base from J, with 5 bases in between. CDR3 nucleotide sequence: TGTGCCAGCAGCTTGGAATTGTCTGGGGCCAACGTCCTGACTTTC. Translated, it gives CASSLELSGANVLTF.

The chain links TRBV14 to TRBJ2-5; 13 positions agree with TRBD2. With 4 bases clipped from V and 5 bases from J, the junction kept 1 base outside the gene matches. The CDR3 extends over 14 amino acids. Germline-derived CDR1 and CDR2 are SGHDN and FVKESK. CDR3 loop: CASSPTSGRETQYF. For the CDR3, the DNA is TGTGCCAGCAGCCCGACTAGCGGGAGGGAGACCCAGTACTTC. The variable domain in full, completed from reference TRBV14 and TRBJ2-5, reads EAGVTQFPSHSVIEKGQTVTLRCDPISGHDNLYWYRRVMGKEIKFLLHFVKESKQDESGMPNNRFLAERTGGTYSTLKVQPAELEDSGVYFCASSPTSGRETQYFGPGTRLLVL.